A single T cell receptor (beta chain) is shown here with its context. Other DNA sequences within the sample encode an identical CDR3. CDR1 and CDR2 from the germline V gene are SGHTA and FQGNSA. The CDR3 spans 15 residues. Trimming shortened V by 6 bases and J by 0 bases, and 12 bases separated the two germline ends. The data were taken from a study of OX40 agonist ivuxolimab in advanced cancers. Clones were sequenced by immunoSEQ multiplex PCR, and TCRdb holds only the in-frame ones, with some missing. Of 50,000 to 55,000 clones in the sample, about 80% were seen once. The sequences come from CD4+ or CD8+ T cells sorted from blood, collected in a trial of the OX40 agonist ivuxolimab. The chain couples TRBV7-2 to TRBJ2-1; D is uncertain. The clonotype originates from an adult with an advanced solid tumor such as melanoma, head and neck, liver or kidney cancer. CDR3 amino acids: CASSFRSGSYNEQFF. The CDR3 DNA is TGTGCCAGCAGTTTTCGGTCAGGCTCCTACAATGAGCAGTTCTTC.